These T cell receptor beta chains were read from a single sample in a study of blood T cells in healthy people across ages. TCRdb passed the 5' RACE reads through MiXCR, listing each CDR3 protein once. Among 700,000 or so distinct CDR3 sequences listed, 40% to 45% were seen once. The source material was blood. Receptor source: a man older than 75 in good health. Both conserved end residues are part of each CDR3. A D gene is named only where the DNA matches it firmly. Size is omitted from some rows. Given values are once, few, many or a class for expanded clones.

V gene	clone size	CDR3 length	D gene	J gene	CDR3 DNA	CDR3 protein
TRBV29-1	.	12	.	TRBJ2-5	TGCAGCGCACATGGACAGCAAGAGACCCAGTACTTC	CSAHGQQETQYF
TRBV12-3/TRBV12-4	many	14	TRBD1	TRBJ2-5	TGTGCCAGCAGTCGCAGACAGGGACAAGAGACCCAGTACTTC	CASSRRQGQETQYF
TRBV5-6	.	16	.	TRBJ1-1	TGTGCCAGCAGCTTCTGGACAGTAATATTGAACACTGAAGCTTTCTTT	CASSFWTVILNTEAFF
TRBV6-1	.	15	TRBD1	TRBJ1-2	TGTGCCAGCAGTGAAGAGCAGGGGGCGTCCTATGGCTACACCTTC	CASSEEQGASYGYTF
TRBV6-2/TRBV6-3	many	15	.	TRBJ1-4	TGTGCCAGCAGCGCCTACACCCCAACTAATGAAAAACTGTTTTTT	CASSAYTPTNEKLFF
TRBV20-1	.	14	.	TRBJ2-3	TGCAGTGCTGGCACAGGGAGCGAGACAGATACGCAGTATTTT	CSAGTGSETDTQYF
TRBV7-2	few	17	TRBD2	TRBJ2-5	TGTGCCAGCAGCTCGAATTCCGGGACTAGCGGTCAAGAGACCCAGTACTTC	CASSSNSGTSGQETQYF
TRBV20-1	few	14	.	TRBJ1-5	TGCAGTGCTGTAACCGGGACAAGCAATCAGCCCCAGCATTTT	CSAVTGTSNQPQHF
TRBV20-1	few	14	.	TRBJ2-7	TGCAGTGCTAGACAACAGGGACACCCCTACGAGCAGTACTTC	CSARQQGHPYEQYF
TRBV7-9	.	13	.	TRBJ2-1	TGTGCCAGCAGCGTATCACCAGCGGCTGAGCAGTTCTTC	CASSVSPAAEQFF
TRBV9	.	14	.	TRBJ1-1	TGTGCCAGCAGCCAAGGGGTCTGGAACACTGAAGCTTTCTTT	CASSQGVWNTEAFF
TRBV5-1	.	13	TRBD1	TRBJ2-5	TGCGCCAGCAGCGCGACAGGGGATGAGACCCAGTACTTC	CASSATGDETQYF
TRBV24-1	.	14	.	TRBJ2-1	TGTGCCACCAGTGACCCCAGGACTGTCCATGAGCAGTTCTTC	CATSDPRTVHEQFF
TRBV4-2	.	13	.	TRBJ1-1	TGTGCCAGCAGCCAAGATCTGAACACTGAAGCTTTCTTT	CASSQDLNTEAFF
TRBV20-1	few	17	TRBD1	TRBJ1-5	TGCAGTGCTAGAGATATGGAGGGGGCTGTGAGCAATCAGCCCCAGCATTTT	CSARDMEGAVSNQPQHF
TRBV2	once	14	.	TRBJ1-1	TGTGCCAGCAGGCCGGGGCACCAGAACACTGAAGCTTTCTTT	CASRPGHQNTEAFF
TRBV4-2	.	16	.	TRBJ1-1	TGTGCCAGCAGCCAAGATAGGGCACAACGGAACACTGAAGCTTTCTTT	CASSQDRAQRNTEAFF
TRBV20-1	few	13	TRBD2	TRBJ2-7	TGCAGTGCTAGTTTCGGGGGGGGAGACGAGCAGTACTTC	CSASFGGGDEQYF
TRBV5-5	many	14	.	TRBJ2-5	TGTGCCAGCAGCCCCAGGGCCCTCGGGGAGACCCAGTACTTC	CASSPRALGETQYF
TRBV4-1	many	18	TRBD2	TRBJ2-6	TGCGCCAGCAGCCAGACTAGCGGCGTTAGCTCTGGGGCCAACGTCCTGACTTTC	CASSQTSGVSSGANVLTF
TRBV28	few	15	.	TRBJ2-7	TGTGCCAGCAGTTTCGCCGGGGCCTATTCCTACGAGCAGTACTTC	CASSFAGAYSYEQYF
TRBV6-5	few	14	.	TRBJ1-2	TGTGCCAGCAGACAGAGGACAGCTAATTATGGCTACACCTTC	CASRQRTANYGYTF
TRBV14	.	13	.	TRBJ2-3	TGTGCCAGCAGCCCCTTGTCCCCGGGAACGCAGTATTTT	CASSPLSPGTQYF
TRBV6-1	few	15	.	TRBJ1-5	TGTGCCAGCAGTGAAGCTGGCGGTAGCAATCAGCCCCAGCATTTT	CASSEAGGSNQPQHF
TRBV6-2/TRBV6-3	many	11	.	TRBJ2-5	TGTGCCAGCAGTAAACAGGAGACCCAGTACTTC	CASSKQETQYF
TRBV4-3	.	16	.	TRBJ2-1	TGCGCCAGCAGCCAAGATGGTAGCGCGACAAACAATGAGCAGTTCTTC	CASSQDGSATNNEQFF
TRBV7-9	.	12	.	TRBJ1-1	TGTGCCAGCAGCTTAGACGTCGGGGAAGCTTTCTTT	CASSLDVGEAFF
TRBV7-8	.	15	TRBD2	TRBJ2-7	TGTGCCAGCACCCACGGGACTAGCGGTGAGAGGGAGCAGTACTTC	CASTHGTSGEREQYF
TRBV18	.	14	.	TRBJ1-1	TGTGCCAGCTCACGGAGGCCAACGGACACTGAAGCTTTCTTT	CASSRRPTDTEAFF
TRBV7-9	few	16	.	TRBJ2-5	TGTGCCAGCAGCTCATACCTCCAGGGAAACCAAGAGACCCAGTACTTC	CASSSYLQGNQETQYF
TRBV6-2/TRBV6-3	many	15	.	TRBJ2-4	TGTGCCAGTTGCCCTTTAAATTTAGCCAAAAACATTCAGTACTTC	CASCPLNLAKNIQYF
TRBV15	many	13	.	TRBJ2-5	TGTGCCACCAGCAGAGGCCCTCAAGAGACCCAGTACTTC	CATSRGPQETQYF
TRBV10-3	.	15	.	TRBJ2-2	TGTGCCATCAGTGAGTTTACAGGGAACACCGGGGAGCTGTTTTTT	CAISEFTGNTGELFF
TRBV6-2/TRBV6-3	.	16	.	TRBJ2-2	TGTGCCAGCAGTTACGAGGACCCTAGGAACACCGGGGAGCTGTTTTTT	CASSYEDPRNTGELFF
TRBV7-2	.	18	.	TRBJ1-3	TGTGCCAGCAGCTTACCCCGGGCCGCCATTAGCTCTGGAAACACCATATATTTT	CASSLPRAAISSGNTIYF
TRBV7-2	few	16	.	TRBJ2-5	TGTGCCAGCAGCCCCCAACCTAACGTCCGGCAAGAGACCCAGTACTTC	CASSPQPNVRQETQYF
TRBV20-1	few	12	.	TRBJ2-3	TGCAGTGTTGTAGGGATGCCAGATACGCAGTATTTT	CSVVGMPDTQYF
TRBV27	.	20	TRBD2	TRBJ2-1	TGTGCCAGCAGTTTATTTCCGGCTAGCGGGAGGGCCGTGTTAAGAAATGAGCAGTTCTTC	CASSLFPASGRAVLRNEQFF
TRBV7-2	.	15	.	TRBJ1-5	TGTGCCAGCAGCCCTAGTAGGGGAAACAATCAGCCCCAGCATTTT	CASSPSRGNNQPQHF
TRBV24-1	.	15	TRBD1	TRBJ2-5	TGTGCCACCAGCCCCCCAGGGGGCGCAGGAGAGACCCAGTACTTC	CATSPPGGAGETQYF
TRBV20-1	.	13	TRBD2	TRBJ2-7	TGCAGTGCTAGCGGGAGGAATTCCTACGAGCAGTACTTC	CSASGRNSYEQYF
TRBV28	.	14	TRBD1	TRBJ1-2	TGTGCCAGCTCCCGGGGGGACAGGCGCTATGGCTACACCTTC	CASSRGDRRYGYTF
TRBV4-3	many	14	.	TRBJ2-7	TGCGCCAGCAGCCAAAGCCTGGGTTCCTACGAGCAGTACTTC	CASSQSLGSYEQYF
TRBV5-6	few	16	.	TRBJ1-2	TGTGCCAGCAGCTTGGTTGCTCCCGCCGCCTCCTATGGCTACACCTTC	CASSLVAPAASYGYTF
TRBV27	few	17	.	TRBJ2-7	TGTGCCAGCAGTCCTACCTTCAGGGGTCGACTGGGCTACGAGCAGTACTTC	CASSPTFRGRLGYEQYF
TRBV4-2	many	16	TRBD2	TRBJ2-2	TGTGCCAGCGGAGACGTGGGACTAGATGACGCCGGGGAGCTGTTTTTT	CASGDVGLDDAGELFF
TRBV2	few	14	.	TRBJ1-1	TGTGCCAGCAGGCGAGACGGGGGGAAGGCTGAAGCTTTCTTT	CASRRDGGKAEAFF
TRBV11-2	.	21	TRBD2	TRBJ2-5	TGTGCCAGCAGCTTAGTGGGGTCTAGCGGGGGCCGAGGGTTCCCACAAGAGACCCAGTACTTC	CASSLVGSSGGRGFPQETQYF
TRBV7-2	.	17	.	TRBJ1-1	TGTGCCAGCAGCTTAGCGCCGCCAGTTAACAAGAACACTGAAGCTTTCTTT	CASSLAPPVNKNTEAFF
TRBV4-3	.	14	TRBD2	TRBJ2-5	TGCGCCAGCAGCCAAGCTCTAGCGGAAGAGACCCAGTACTTC	CASSQALAEETQYF